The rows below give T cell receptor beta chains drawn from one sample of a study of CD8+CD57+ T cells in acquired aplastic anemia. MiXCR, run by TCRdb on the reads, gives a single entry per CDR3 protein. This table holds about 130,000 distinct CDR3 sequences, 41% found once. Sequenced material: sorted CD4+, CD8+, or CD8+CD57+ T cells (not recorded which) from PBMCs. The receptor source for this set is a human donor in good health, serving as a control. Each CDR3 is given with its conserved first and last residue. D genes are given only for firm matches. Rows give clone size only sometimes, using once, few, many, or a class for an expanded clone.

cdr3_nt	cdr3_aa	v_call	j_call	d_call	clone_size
TGTGCCAGCGGGCTCCAGGGGGCCTCTGCCAACACCGGGGAGCTGTTTTTT	CASGLQGASANTGELFF	TRBV28	TRBJ2-2	TRBD1	few
TGTGCCAGCAGCAGAAGGACTAGCGGTGGGAATGAGCAGTTCTTC	CASSRRTSGGNEQFF	TRBV6-1	TRBJ2-1	TRBD2	-
TGTGCCTGGGAGACAGGGTCCAATGAGCAGTTCTTC	CAWETGSNEQFF	TRBV30	TRBJ2-1	TRBD1	many
TGTGCCAGCAGCGAAGGGGGTATCACTGAAGCTTTCTTT	CASSEGGITEAFF	TRBV7-9	TRBJ1-1	-	-
TGTGCCAGCAGCGTAGGGGACGGCAATCAGCCCCAGCATTTT	CASSVGDGNQPQHF	TRBV9	TRBJ1-5	-	few
TGTGCCAGTAATCTGGCATCAGGGTACAATCAGCCCCAGCATTTT	CASNLASGYNQPQHF	TRBV19	TRBJ1-5	-	many
TGTGCCAGCAGTCCGGACAGGAGCCTTAACTATGGCTACACCTTC	CASSPDRSLNYGYTF	TRBV2	TRBJ1-2	TRBD1	many
TGTGCCAGCAGCTCGATGCTGGACGGTTACAATGAGCAGTTCTTC	CASSSMLDGYNEQFF	TRBV7-2	TRBJ2-1	-	many
TGCGCCAGCAGCTTGTCTGGCGGGGGGATTTACGAGCAGTACTTC	CASSLSGGGIYEQYF	TRBV5-1	TRBJ2-7	TRBD2	many
TGTGCCTGGAGCCAGGGGAGGGATTCACCCCTCCACTTT	CAWSQGRDSPLHF	TRBV30	TRBJ1-6	-	many
TGCAGTGCTCGCGGGACAGGGGGCTTTAGCAATCAGCCCCAGCATTTT	CSARGTGGFSNQPQHF	TRBV20-1	TRBJ1-5	TRBD1	-
TGCGCCAGCAGCTTGAGTTTAACGAACACTGAAGCTTTCTTT	CASSLSLTNTEAFF	TRBV5-1	TRBJ1-1	-	many
TGTGCCAGCAGCACAGGACAGGGTAGAGGGGAAAAACTGTTTTTT	CASSTGQGRGEKLFF	TRBV7-2	TRBJ1-4	TRBD1	many
TGTGCCAGCACCGCGCGAGGCGATGAGCAGTTCTTC	CASTARGDEQFF	TRBV12-3/TRBV12-4	TRBJ2-1	-	many
TGCAGTGCTCAAGTGGGACGGCAAGTGACCCAGTACTTC	CSAQVGRQVTQYF	TRBV20-1	TRBJ2-5	-	many
TGTGCCAGCAGTGAACCGGGGACTGGGGCCAACGTCCTGACTTTC	CASSEPGTGANVLTF	TRBV25-1	TRBJ2-6	-	many
TGTGCCAGTATTTCTAGCGGGATTTACAATGAGCAGTTCTTC	CASISSGIYNEQFF	TRBV3-1	TRBJ2-1	TRBD2	-
TGTGCCAGCAGTGTGCACTACGAGCAGTACTTC	CASSVHYEQYF	TRBV25-1	TRBJ2-7	-	-
TGTGCCAGCAGCCTCCGGGAGGTCACCACAGATACGCAGTATTTT	CASSLREVTTDTQYF	TRBV5-6	TRBJ2-3	TRBD2	few
TGTGCCAGTAGGCCCGGGGTATCTCAGCAGCCCCAGCATTTT	CASRPGVSQQPQHF	TRBV19	TRBJ1-5	-	few
TGTGCCACCAGCAGAGAGGAGGGGGTAAGCGAGACCCAGTACTTC	CATSREEGVSETQYF	TRBV15	TRBJ2-5	-	many
TGTGCCAGCAGCCAAATGGCAGCTATTTATGGCTACACCTTC	CASSQMAAIYGYTF	TRBV4-2	TRBJ1-2	-	many
TGCGCCAGCAGCAAGGGACTGGCGGGAGCCACAGATACGCAGTATTTT	CASSKGLAGATDTQYF	TRBV5-1	TRBJ2-3	TRBD2	-
TGTGCCTGGAGTGGATTAGTTAGCGGATATTACGAGCAGTACTTC	CAWSGLVSGYYEQYF	TRBV30	TRBJ2-7	-	few
TGTGCCAGCAGTGAAGTAGCGGAGAACACTGAAGCTCTCTTT	CASSEVAENTEALF	TRBV6-1	TRBJ1-1	-	once
TGTGCCAGCAGCCAACTGACAGGGAACACCGGGGAGCTGTTTTTT	CASSQLTGNTGELFF	TRBV4-2	TRBJ2-2	-	many
TGTGCCAGCAGCTTAGGGGGGAGGGACACTGAAGCTTTCTTT	CASSLGGRDTEAFF	TRBV7-9	TRBJ1-1	-	many
TGTGCCTGGAGTGTACTGGTAGGGGGACCTAATGAAAAACTGTTTTTT	CAWSVLVGGPNEKLFF	TRBV30	TRBJ1-4	-	-
TGTGCCATCAGTGGACAGGGCTTGGTCGGAAGGAACGACTTC	CAISGQGLVGRNDF	TRBV10-3	TRBJ1-2	TRBD1	once
TGTGCCAGCAGTAAACCGGGACTAGCGGATACAGATACGCAGTATTTT	CASSKPGLADTDTQYF	TRBV6-1	TRBJ2-3	TRBD2	-
TGCAGCGTTGTGGACAGGGAGGATTTACAAGAGACCCAGTACTTC	CSVVDREDLQETQYF	TRBV29-1	TRBJ2-5	TRBD1	-
TGTGCCAGCAGCCCTAATTCAGCGGGAGTAGGCGATGAGCAGTTCTTC	CASSPNSAGVGDEQFF	TRBV7-8	TRBJ2-1	TRBD2	many
TGTGCCAGTAGTACCGGGACAGTCAACAATGAGCAGTTCTTC	CASSTGTVNNEQFF	TRBV19	TRBJ2-1	TRBD1	-
TGTGCCAGTAGCCCGTGGGGGGGTCAGCCCCAGCATTTT	CASSPWGGQPQHF	TRBV7-2	TRBJ1-5	-	-
TGTGCCAGCAGTTACGGGCGACAACTCAGGAACACTGAAGCTTTCTTT	CASSYGRQLRNTEAFF	TRBV6-5	TRBJ1-1	-	many
TGTGCCAGCAGCCCGGGACGGAGGCGGGAGGACGAGCAGTACTTC	CASSPGRRREDEQYF	TRBV11-3	TRBJ2-7	TRBD2	many
TGTGCCAGCAGCCAGCAGTCCTTAACCACAGATACGCAGTATTTT	CASSQQSLTTDTQYF	TRBV4-2	TRBJ2-3	-	once
TGTGCCAGCAGTTTATCGCCCCGCAGTCTAGTTAGTGAGCAGTTCTTC	CASSLSPRSLVSEQFF	TRBV27	TRBJ2-1	-	few
TGCGCCAGCAGCTTCGGAGCGCGTGAGCAGTACTTC	CASSFGAREQYF	TRBV5-1	TRBJ2-7	-	-
TGTGCCAGCAGCTCCCTTGACGGCACAGATACGCAGTATTTT	CASSSLDGTDTQYF	TRBV12-3/TRBV12-4	TRBJ2-3	-	many
TGTGCCAGTAGGACAGGGCGTAGTGTAACTGAAGCTTTCTTT	CASRTGRSVTEAFF	TRBV19	TRBJ1-1	TRBD1	many
TGCAGTGCTAGAGGGGGTGAGACCCAGTACTTC	CSARGGETQYF	TRBV20-1	TRBJ2-5	-	-
TGTGCCAGCAGCTTGTCTCCAAGCAAAGAAGCTTTCTTT	CASSLSPSKEAFF	TRBV5-4	TRBJ1-1	-	-
TGTGCCAGCAGTTCTATCTCGGGACGGGCTTTCTTT	CASSSISGRAFF	TRBV12-3/TRBV12-4	TRBJ1-1	-	many
TGTGCCAGCAGTTTCGGTCAACCGGCCTTCGAGCAGTACTTC	CASSFGQPAFEQYF	TRBV12-3/TRBV12-4	TRBJ2-7	-	many
TGTGCCAGTAGCCCCCAGACTAGCGGGTGGGCTCGAAAAGAGACCCAGTACTTC	CASSPQTSGWARKETQYF	TRBV19	TRBJ2-5	TRBD2	many
TGTGCCAGCAGTTCCTCGTGGAGCGGAAACACCATATATTTT	CASSSSWSGNTIYF	TRBV6-5	TRBJ1-3	-	many
TGCGCCAGCAGTGAACTCCACCGTGGGACAGAGAACACCGGGGAGCTGTTTTTT	CASSELHRGTENTGELFF	TRBV10-2	TRBJ2-2	TRBD1	-
TGTGCCAGCAGCCCGACAGGTTTCAATCAGCCCCAGTGTTTT	CASSPTGFNQPQCF	TRBV2	TRBJ1-5	-	once
TGTGCCAGCTCACTAGGGACAGATAATTCACCCCTCCACTTT	CASSLGTDNSPLHF	TRBV18	TRBJ1-6	TRBD1	many
TGTGCCAGCAGTGAAAGTGGCAGGGGTTTTGCAAAACTGTTTTTT	CASSESGRGFAKLFF	TRBV2	TRBJ1-4	-	many
TGTGCCAGCAGTTTACACAGGAGCTATGGCTACACCTTC	CASSLHRSYGYTF	TRBV12-3/TRBV12-4	TRBJ1-2	-	many
TGTGCCAGCACCAAAGGGTCCCATAATTCACCCCTCCACTTT	CASTKGSHNSPLHF	TRBV6-4	TRBJ1-6	-	many